This TCR beta chain was observed in a study of a mutant IDH1 vaccine in newly diagnosed glioma. This clone appeared a few times. Its target is not known. Study results and caveats: Changes to the top peripheral T cell clonotypes appeared unrelated to pseudoprogression. Patients mounted vaccine-induced immune responses in 90% to 95% of cases.

TCRdb's table, derived via immunoSEQ multiplex PCR, lists solely in-frame clones and lacks some. The sample records tens of thousands of clones, about four fifths being singletons. The time point is: week 23, last vaccination. Vaccinated patients received 300 ug of mutant IDH1 20-mer peptide per dose, with topical imiquimod. Astrocytomas that were new, WHO grade 3 or 4, IDH1-mutant and ATRX-lost were present in the donors. Trimming took 4 bases from V and 6 from J, leaving 12 bases between them. CDR1 and CDR2 from the germline V gene are SQVTM and ANQGSEA. The CDR3 consists of 12 residues. The clonotype comes from a man aged 40-49 years with glioma. The specimen comprised PBMCs, sampled from a glioma patient whose treatment included an IDH1 peptide vaccine. The chain employs TRBV29-1 and TRBJ1-2; D is undetermined. The CDR3 sequence is CSVGIERDGYTF. In nucleotides, the CDR3 is TGCAGCGTTGGAATTGAGAGGGATGGCTACACCTTC.